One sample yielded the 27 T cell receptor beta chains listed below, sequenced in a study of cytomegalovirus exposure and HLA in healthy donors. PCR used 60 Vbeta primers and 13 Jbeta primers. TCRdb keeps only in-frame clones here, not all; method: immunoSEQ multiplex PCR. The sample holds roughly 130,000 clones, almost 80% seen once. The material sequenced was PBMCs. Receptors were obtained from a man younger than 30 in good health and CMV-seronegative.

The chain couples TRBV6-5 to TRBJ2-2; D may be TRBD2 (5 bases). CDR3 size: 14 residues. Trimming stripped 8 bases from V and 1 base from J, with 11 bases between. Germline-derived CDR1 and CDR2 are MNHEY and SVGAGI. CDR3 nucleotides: TGTGCCAGCCGCTCGGGGAAGAACACCGGGGAGCTGTTTTTT. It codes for CASRSGKNTGELFF.

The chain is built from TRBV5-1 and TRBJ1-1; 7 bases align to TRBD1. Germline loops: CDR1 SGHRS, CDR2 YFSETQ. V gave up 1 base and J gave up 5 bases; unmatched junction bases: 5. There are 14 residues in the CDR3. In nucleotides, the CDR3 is TGCGCCAGCAGCTTGTCGGCAGGGGGTACTGAAGCTTTCTTT. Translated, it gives CASSLSAGGTEAFF.

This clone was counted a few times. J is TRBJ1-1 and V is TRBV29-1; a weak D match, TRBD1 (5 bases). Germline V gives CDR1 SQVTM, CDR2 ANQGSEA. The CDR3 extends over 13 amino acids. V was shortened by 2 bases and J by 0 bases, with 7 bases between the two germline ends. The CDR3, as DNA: TGCAGCGTTGAAAGGACATTGAACACTGAAGCTTTCTTT. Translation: CSVERTLNTEAFF.

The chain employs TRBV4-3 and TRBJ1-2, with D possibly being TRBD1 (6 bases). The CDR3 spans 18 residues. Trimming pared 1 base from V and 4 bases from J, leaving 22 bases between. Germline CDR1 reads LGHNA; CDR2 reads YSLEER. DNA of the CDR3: TGCGCCAGCAGCCAAGCTGAACCCCGTCCAGGGGCCTCCTATGGCTACACCTTC. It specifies CASSQAEPRPGASYGYTF.

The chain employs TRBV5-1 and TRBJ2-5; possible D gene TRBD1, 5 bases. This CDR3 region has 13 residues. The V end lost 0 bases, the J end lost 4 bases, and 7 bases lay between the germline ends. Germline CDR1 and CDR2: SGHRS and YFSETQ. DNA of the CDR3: TGCGCCAGCAGCTTGGGTCAGGGAGAGACCCAGTACTTC. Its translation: CASSLGQGETQYF. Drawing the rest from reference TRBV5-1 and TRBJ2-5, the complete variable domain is KAGVTQTPRYLIKTRGQQVTLSCSPISGHRSVSWYQQTPGQGLQFLFEYFSETQRNKGNFPGRFSGRQFSNSRSEMNVSTLELGDSALYLCASSLGQGETQYFGPGTRLLVL.

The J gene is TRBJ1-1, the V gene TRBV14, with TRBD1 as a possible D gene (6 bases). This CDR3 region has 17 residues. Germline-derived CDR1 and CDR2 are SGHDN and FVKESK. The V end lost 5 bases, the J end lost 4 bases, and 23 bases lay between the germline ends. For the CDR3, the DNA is TGTGCCAGCAGCTACCTCTCAGGGGTGAGGTATGGCACTGAAGCTTTCTTT. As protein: CASSYLSGVRYGTEAFF.

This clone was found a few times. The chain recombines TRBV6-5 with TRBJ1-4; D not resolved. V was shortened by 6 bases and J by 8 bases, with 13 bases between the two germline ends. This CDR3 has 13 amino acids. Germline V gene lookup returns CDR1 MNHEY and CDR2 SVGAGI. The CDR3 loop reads CASRRDLREKLFF. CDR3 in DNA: TGTGCCAGCAGGAGGGATCTTCGGGAAAAACTGTTTTTT.

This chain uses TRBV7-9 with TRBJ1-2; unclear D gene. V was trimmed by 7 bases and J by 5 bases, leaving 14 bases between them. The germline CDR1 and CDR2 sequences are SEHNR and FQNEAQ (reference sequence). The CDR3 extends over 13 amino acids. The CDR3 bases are TGTGCCAGCACCCCCGCGGGAGCATATGGCTACACCTTC. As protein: CASTPAGAYGYTF.

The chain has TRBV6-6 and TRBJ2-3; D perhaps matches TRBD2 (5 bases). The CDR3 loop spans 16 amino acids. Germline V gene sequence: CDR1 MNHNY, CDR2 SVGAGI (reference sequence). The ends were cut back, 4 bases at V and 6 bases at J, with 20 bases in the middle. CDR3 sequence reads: CASSFRRLFLMDTQYF. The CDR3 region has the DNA TGTGCCAGCAGTTTCCGACGACTATTTCTGATGGATACGCAGTATTTT.

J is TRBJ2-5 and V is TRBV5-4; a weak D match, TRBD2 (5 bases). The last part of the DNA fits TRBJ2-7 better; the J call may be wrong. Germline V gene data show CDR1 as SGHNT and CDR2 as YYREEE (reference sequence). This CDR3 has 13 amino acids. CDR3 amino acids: CASSLGGSDEQYF. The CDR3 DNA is TGTGCCAGCAGCTTGGGAGGTAGCGACGAGCAGTACTTC.

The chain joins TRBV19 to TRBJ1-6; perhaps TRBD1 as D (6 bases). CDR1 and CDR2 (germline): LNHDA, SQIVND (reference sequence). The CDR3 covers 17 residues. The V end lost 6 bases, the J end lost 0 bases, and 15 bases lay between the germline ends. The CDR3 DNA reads TGTGCCAGTAGGTCGGGACAAACCAGCTCCTATAATTCACCCCTCCACTTT. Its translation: CASRSGQTSSYNSPLHF.

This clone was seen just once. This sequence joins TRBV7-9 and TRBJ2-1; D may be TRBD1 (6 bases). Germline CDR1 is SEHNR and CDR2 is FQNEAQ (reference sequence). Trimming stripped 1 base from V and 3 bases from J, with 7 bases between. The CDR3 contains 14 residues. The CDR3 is CASSLEDSYNEQFF. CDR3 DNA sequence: TGTGCCAGCAGCTTAGAGGACAGCTACAATGAGCAGTTCTTC.

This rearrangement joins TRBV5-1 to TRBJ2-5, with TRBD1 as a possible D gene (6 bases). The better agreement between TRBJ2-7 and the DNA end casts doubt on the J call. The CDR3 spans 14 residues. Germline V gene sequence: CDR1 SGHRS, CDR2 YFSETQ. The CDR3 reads CASSLEHQGNEQYF. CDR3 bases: TGCGCCAGCAGCTTGGAACACCAGGGGAACGAGCAGTACTTC.

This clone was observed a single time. The CDR3 sequence is CASSSFDREWSYNEQFF. CDR3 bases: TGTGCCAGCAGTTCTTTCGACAGGGAATGGTCCTACAATGAGCAGTTCTTC. The chain is built from TRBV27 and TRBJ2-1; 7 nucleotides match TRBD1. Per germline, CDR1 MNHEY and CDR2 SMNVEV (reference sequence). The CDR3 contains 17 residues. Trimming took 4 bases from V and 1 from J; bases not matched to a gene: 10.

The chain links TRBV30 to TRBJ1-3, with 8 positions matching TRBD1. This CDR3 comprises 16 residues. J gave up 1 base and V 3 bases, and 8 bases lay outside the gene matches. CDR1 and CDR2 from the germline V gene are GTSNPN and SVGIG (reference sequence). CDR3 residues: CAWRPLDRESGNTIYF. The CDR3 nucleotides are TGTGCCTGGAGGCCCTTGGACAGGGAATCTGGAAACACCATATATTTT. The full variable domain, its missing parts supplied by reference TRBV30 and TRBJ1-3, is SQTIHQWPATLVQPVGSPLSLECTVEGTSNPNLYWYRQAAGRGLQLLFYSVGIGQISSEVPQNLSASRPQDRQFILSSKKLLLSDSGFYLCAWRPLDRESGNTIYFGEGSWLTVV.

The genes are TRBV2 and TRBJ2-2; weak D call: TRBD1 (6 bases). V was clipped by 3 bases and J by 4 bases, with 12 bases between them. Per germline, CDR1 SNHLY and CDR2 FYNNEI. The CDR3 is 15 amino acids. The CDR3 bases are TGTGCCAGCAGTGAGACGGGACAAAGCACCGGGGAGCTGTTTTTT. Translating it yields CASSETGQSTGELFF.

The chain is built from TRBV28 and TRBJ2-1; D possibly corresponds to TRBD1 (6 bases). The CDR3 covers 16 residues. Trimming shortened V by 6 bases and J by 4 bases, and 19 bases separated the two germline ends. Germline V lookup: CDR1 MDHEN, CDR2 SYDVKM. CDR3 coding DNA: TGTGCCAGCAGCCTTACCGGGACAAATCTTTACAATGAGCAGTTCTTC. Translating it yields CASSLTGTNLYNEQFF.

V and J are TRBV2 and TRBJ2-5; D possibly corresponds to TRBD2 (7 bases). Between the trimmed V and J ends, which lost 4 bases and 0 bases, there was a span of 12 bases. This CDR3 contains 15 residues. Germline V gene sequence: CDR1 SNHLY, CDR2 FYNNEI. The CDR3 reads CASSGGRGYQETQYF. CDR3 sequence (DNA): TGTGCCAGCAGTGGGGGGAGGGGGTACCAAGAGACCCAGTACTTC.

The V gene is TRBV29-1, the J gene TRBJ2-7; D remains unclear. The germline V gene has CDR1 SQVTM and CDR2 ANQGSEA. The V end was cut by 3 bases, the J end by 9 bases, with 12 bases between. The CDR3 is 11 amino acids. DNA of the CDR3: TGCAGCGTTGAGGCAGGCCTTGGGCAGTACTTC. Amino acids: CSVEAGLGQYF.

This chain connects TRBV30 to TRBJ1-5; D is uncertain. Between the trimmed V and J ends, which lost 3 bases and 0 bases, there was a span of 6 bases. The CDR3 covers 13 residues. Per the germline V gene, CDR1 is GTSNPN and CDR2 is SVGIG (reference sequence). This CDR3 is CAWRRDSNQPQHF. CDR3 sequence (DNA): TGTGCCTGGAGGCGGGATAGCAATCAGCCCCAGCATTTT.

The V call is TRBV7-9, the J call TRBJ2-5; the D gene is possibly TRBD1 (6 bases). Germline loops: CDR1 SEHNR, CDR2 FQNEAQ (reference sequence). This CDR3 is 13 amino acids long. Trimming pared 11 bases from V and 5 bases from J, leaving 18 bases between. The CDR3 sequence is CAAGAGVGETQYF. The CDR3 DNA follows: TGTGCCGCGGGTGCAGGGGTCGGGGAGACCCAGTACTTC.

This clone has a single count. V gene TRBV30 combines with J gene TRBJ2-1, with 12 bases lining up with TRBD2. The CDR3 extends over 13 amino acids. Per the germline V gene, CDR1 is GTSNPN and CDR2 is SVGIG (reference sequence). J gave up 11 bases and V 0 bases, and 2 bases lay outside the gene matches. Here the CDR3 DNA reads TGTGCCTGGAGTGTACTAGCGGGGGGCCAGCAGTTCTTC. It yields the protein CAWSVLAGGQQFF. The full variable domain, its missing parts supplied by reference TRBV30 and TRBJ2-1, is SQTIHQWPATLVQPVGSPLSLECTVEGTSNPNLYWYRQAAGRGLQLLFYSVGIGQISSEVPQNLSASRPQDRQFILSSKKLLLSDSGFYLCAWSVLAGGQQFFGPGTRLTVL.

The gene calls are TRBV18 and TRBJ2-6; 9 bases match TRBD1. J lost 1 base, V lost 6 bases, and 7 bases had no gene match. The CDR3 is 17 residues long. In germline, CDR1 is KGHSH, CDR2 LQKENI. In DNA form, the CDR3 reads TGTGCCAGCTCGAGACAGGGGGTAAGGTCTGGGGCCAACGTCCTGACTTTC. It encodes CASSRQGVRSGANVLTF.

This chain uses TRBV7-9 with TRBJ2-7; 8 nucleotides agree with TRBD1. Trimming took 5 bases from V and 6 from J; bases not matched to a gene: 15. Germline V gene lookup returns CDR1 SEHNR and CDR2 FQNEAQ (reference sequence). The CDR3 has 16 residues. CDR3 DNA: TGTGCCAGCAGCATCTTTTGGGGGACAGGCGGCTCCGAGCAGTACTTC. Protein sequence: CASSIFWGTGGSEQYF. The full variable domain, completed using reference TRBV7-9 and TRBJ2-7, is DTGVSQNPRHKITKRGQNVTFRCDPISEHNRLYWYRQTLGQGPEFLTYFQNEAQLEKSRLLSDRFSAERPKGSFSTLEIQRTEQGDSAMYLCASSIFWGTGGSEQYFGPGTRLTVT.

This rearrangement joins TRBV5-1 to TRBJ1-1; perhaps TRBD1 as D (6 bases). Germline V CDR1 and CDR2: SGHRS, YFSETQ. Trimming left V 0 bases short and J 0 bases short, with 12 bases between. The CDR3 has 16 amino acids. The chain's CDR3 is CASSLATGSMNTEAFF. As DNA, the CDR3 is TGCGCCAGCAGCTTGGCGACAGGTAGCATGAACACTGAAGCTTTCTTT.

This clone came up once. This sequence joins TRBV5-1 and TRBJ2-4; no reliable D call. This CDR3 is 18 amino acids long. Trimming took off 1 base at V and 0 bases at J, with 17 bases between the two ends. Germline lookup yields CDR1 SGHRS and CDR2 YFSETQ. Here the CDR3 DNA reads TGCGCCAGCAGCTTGAACGCAATCCATATAGTAGCCAAAAACATTCAGTACTTC. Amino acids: CASSLNAIHIVAKNIQYF.

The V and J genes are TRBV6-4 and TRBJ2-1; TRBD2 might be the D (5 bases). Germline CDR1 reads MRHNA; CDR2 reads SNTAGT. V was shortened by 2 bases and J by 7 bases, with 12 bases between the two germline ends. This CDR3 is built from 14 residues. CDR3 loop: CASSDRLEANEQFF. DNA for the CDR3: TGTGCCAGCAGTGACAGGCTGGAGGCGAATGAGCAGTTCTTC.